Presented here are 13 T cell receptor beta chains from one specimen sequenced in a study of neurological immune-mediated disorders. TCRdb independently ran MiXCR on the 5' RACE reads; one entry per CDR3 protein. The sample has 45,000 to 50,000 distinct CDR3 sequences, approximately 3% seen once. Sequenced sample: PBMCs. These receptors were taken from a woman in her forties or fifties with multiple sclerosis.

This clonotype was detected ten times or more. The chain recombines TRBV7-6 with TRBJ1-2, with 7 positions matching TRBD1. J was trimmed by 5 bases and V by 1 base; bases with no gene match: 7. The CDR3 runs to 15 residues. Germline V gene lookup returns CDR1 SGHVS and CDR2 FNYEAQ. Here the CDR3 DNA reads TGTGCCAGCAGCTTAGGGACAGGACTTTATTATGGCTACACCTTC. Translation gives CASSLGTGLYYGYTF. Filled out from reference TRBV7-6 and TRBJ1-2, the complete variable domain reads GAGVSQSPRYKVTKRGQDVALRCDPISGHVSLYWYRQALGQGPEFLTYFNYEAQQDKSGLPNDRFSAERPEGSISTLTIQRTEQRDSAMYRCASSLGTGLYYGYTFGSGTRLTVV.

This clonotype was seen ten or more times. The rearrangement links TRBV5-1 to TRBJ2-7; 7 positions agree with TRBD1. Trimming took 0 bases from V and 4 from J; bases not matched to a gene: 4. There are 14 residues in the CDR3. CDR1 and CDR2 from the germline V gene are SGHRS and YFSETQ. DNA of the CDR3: TGCGCCAGCAGCTTGGGGACAGGCCCATACGAGCAGTACGTC. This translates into CASSLGTGPYEQYV.

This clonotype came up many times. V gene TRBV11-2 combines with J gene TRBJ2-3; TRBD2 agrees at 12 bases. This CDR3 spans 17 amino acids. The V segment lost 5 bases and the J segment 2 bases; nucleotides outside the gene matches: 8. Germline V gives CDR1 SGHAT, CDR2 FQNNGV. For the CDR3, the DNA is TGTGCCAGCAGCCTAGGACTAGCGGGGACTCTCACAGATACGCAGTATTTT. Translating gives CASSLGLAGTLTDTQYF.

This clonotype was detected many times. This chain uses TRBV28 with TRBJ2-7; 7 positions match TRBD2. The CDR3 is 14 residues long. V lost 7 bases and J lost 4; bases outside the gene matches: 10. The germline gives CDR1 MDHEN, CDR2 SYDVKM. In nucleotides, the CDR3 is TGTGCCAGCAAGTCTAGCGGCCATCCGTACGAGCAGTACTTC. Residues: CASKSSGHPYEQYF.

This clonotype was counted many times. CDR3 DNA sequence: TGCAGTGCTAGGGAGAGCGGGAGGGGGCTCAATGAGCAGTTCTTC. Protein product: CSARESGRGLNEQFF. The J gene is TRBJ2-1, the V gene TRBV20-1, with TRBD2 identical over 10 bases. This CDR3 region has 15 residues. Germline loops: CDR1 DFQATT, CDR2 SNEGSKA (reference sequence). V dropped 3 bases and J dropped 6; count of bases not matched to a gene: 8.

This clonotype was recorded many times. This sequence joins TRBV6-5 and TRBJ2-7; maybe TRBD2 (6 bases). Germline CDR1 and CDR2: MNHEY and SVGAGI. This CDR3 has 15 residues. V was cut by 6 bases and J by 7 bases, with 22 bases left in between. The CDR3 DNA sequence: TGTGCCAGCAGCCCCTTAGCGGCCCTAAAGAAGGAGCAGTACTTC. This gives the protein CASSPLAALKKEQYF.

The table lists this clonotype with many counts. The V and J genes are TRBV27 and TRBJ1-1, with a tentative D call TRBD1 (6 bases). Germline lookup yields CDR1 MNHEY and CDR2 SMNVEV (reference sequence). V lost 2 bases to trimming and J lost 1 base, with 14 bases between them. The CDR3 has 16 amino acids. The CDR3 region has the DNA TGTGCCAGCAGTTTAAGTACGACACAGGGGAACACTGAAGCTTTCTTT. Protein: CASSLSTTQGNTEAFF.

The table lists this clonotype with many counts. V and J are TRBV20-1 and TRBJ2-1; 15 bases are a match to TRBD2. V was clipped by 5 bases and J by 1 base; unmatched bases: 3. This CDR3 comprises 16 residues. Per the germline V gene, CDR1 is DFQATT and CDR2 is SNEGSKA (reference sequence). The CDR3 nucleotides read TGCAGTGCTGGGACTAGCGGGAGGATTTCCTACAATGAGCAGTTCTTC. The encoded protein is CSAGTSGRISYNEQFF.

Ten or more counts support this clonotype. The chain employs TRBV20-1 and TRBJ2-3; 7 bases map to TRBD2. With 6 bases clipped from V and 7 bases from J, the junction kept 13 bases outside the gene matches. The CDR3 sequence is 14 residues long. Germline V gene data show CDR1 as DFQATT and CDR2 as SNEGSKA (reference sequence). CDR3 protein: CSASGTTFLNTQYF. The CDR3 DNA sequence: TGCAGTGCCTCCGGGACTACTTTTCTAAATACGCAGTATTTT.

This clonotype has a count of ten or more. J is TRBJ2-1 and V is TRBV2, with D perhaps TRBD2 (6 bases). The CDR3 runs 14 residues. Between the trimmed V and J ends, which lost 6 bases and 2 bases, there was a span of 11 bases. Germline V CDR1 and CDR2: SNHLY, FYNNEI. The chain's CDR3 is CASRDGLPYNEQFF. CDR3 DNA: TGTGCCAGCAGAGATGGACTACCCTACAATGAGCAGTTCTTC.

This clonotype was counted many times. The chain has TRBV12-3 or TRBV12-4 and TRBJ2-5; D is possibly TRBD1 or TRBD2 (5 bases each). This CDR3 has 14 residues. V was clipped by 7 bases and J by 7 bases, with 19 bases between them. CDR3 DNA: TGTGCCAGCACCACCGCGCGAGGGGCGGGGACCCAGTACTTC. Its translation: CASTTARGAGTQYF.

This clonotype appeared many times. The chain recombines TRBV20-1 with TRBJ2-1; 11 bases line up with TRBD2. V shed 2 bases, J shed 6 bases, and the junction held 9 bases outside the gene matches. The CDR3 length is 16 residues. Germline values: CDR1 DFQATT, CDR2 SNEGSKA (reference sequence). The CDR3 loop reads CSARTSGTSGPNEQFF. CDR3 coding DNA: TGCAGTGCTAGAACCTCCGGGACTAGCGGCCCCAATGAGCAGTTCTTC.

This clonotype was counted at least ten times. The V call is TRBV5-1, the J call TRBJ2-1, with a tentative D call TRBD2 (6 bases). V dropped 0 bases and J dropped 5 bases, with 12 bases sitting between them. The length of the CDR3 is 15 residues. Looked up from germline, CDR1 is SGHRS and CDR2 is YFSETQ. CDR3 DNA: TGCGCCAGCAGCTTGGGTGATAGCGGAAACAATGAGCAGTTCTTC. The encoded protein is CASSLGDSGNNEQFF.